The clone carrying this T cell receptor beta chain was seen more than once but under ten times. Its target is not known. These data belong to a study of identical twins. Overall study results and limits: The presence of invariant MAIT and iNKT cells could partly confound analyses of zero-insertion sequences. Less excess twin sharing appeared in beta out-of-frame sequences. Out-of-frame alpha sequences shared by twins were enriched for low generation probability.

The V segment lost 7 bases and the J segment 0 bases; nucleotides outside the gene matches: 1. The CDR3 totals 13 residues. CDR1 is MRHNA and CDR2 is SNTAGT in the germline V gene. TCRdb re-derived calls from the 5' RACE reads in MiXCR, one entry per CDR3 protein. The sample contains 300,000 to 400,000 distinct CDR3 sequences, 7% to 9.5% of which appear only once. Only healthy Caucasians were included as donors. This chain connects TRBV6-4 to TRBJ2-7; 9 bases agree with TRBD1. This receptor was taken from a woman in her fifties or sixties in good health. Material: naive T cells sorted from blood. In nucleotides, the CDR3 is TGTGCCAGCATGGACAGGGGCTCCTACGAGCAGTACGTC. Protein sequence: CASMDRGSYEQYV.